Listed below are T cell receptor beta chains from one sample, sequenced in a study of early T cells in non-severe SARS-CoV-2 infection. TCRdb fed the 5' RACE reads into MiXCR, producing one record per CDR3 protein. The sample holds tens of thousands of distinct CDR3 sequences, 4% to 5% seen once. Sequencing was performed on whole blood. All receptors come from an adult who was a healthcare worker with PCR-confirmed SARS-CoV-2 infection or an uninfected control (not recorded which). CDR3s include the opening cysteine and the closing phenylalanine or tryptophan. Each record gives: clone size, V gene, J gene, D gene, CDR3 length, CDR3 protein, CDR3 DNA. D genes are given only for firm matches. Size is omitted from some rows. Given values are once, few, many or a class for expanded clones.

clone size: many
V gene: TRBV18
J gene: TRBJ1-2
D gene: TRBD1
CDR3 length: 13
CDR3 protein: CASSRDREAGYTF
CDR3 DNA: TGTGCCAGCTCCCGGGACAGGGAGGCTGGCTACACCTTC

clone size: many
V gene: TRBV2
J gene: TRBJ2-1
D gene: NA
CDR3 length: 13
CDR3 protein: CASRRGGEREQFF
CDR3 DNA: TGTGCCAGCCGTAGAGGGGGGGAACGTGAGCAGTTCTTC

clone size: many
V gene: TRBV10-1
J gene: TRBJ2-7
D gene: NA
CDR3 length: 12
CDR3 protein: CASSEPGDKQYF
CDR3 DNA: TGCGCCAGCAGTGAGCCGGGGGACAAGCAGTACTTC

clone size: many
V gene: TRBV18
J gene: TRBJ2-7
D gene: TRBD1
CDR3 length: 16
CDR3 protein: CASSLTGTDISYEQYF
CDR3 DNA: TGTGCCAGCTCGTTAACCGGGACAGACATCTCCTACGAGCAGTACTTC

clone size: few
V gene: TRBV6-6
J gene: TRBJ2-1
D gene: TRBD2
CDR3 length: 18
CDR3 protein: CASSYGGSGSKEDNEQFF
CDR3 DNA: TGTGCCAGCAGTTACGGGGGTAGCGGGAGCAAAGAGGACAATGAGCAGTTCTTC

clone size: many
V gene: TRBV10-3
J gene: TRBJ2-5
D gene: TRBD2
CDR3 length: 17
CDR3 protein: CAISGSSGGAFRETQYF
CDR3 DNA: TGTGCCATCAGTGGCTCTAGCGGGGGGGCCTTTAGAGAGACCCAGTACTTC

clone size: many
V gene: TRBV9
J gene: TRBJ2-3
D gene: TRBD1
CDR3 length: 16
CDR3 protein: CASSGDRASSTDTQYF
CDR3 DNA: TGTGCCAGCAGCGGAGACAGGGCCTCTAGCACAGATACGCAGTATTTT

clone size: NA
V gene: TRBV7-3
J gene: TRBJ2-5
D gene: NA
CDR3 length: 14
CDR3 protein: CATSRGGLRETQYF
CDR3 DNA: TGTGCCACGAGTAGGGGAGGACTCCGGGAGACCCAGTACTTC

clone size: few
V gene: TRBV7-2
J gene: TRBJ2-5
D gene: NA
CDR3 length: 16
CDR3 protein: CASSSLGRRAQETQYF
CDR3 DNA: TGTGCCAGCAGCTCCCTTGGGAGGAGAGCCCAAGAGACCCAGTACTTC

clone size: many
V gene: TRBV2
J gene: TRBJ2-1
D gene: NA
CDR3 length: 15
CDR3 protein: CASSAVAGRANEQFF
CDR3 DNA: TGTGCCAGCAGCGCAGTCGCGGGCAGGGCGAATGAGCAGTTCTTC

clone size: many
V gene: TRBV10-3
J gene: TRBJ2-7
D gene: NA
CDR3 length: 12
CDR3 protein: CASGYRAYEQYF
CDR3 DNA: TGTGCCTCAGGGTACAGGGCCTACGAGCAGTACTTC

clone size: few
V gene: TRBV7-9
J gene: TRBJ2-1
D gene: NA
CDR3 length: 14
CDR3 protein: CASSQGGNYNEQFF
CDR3 DNA: TGTGCCAGCAGCCAGGGGGGAAACTACAATGAGCAGTTCTTC

clone size: many
V gene: TRBV19
J gene: TRBJ2-7
D gene: NA
CDR3 length: 14
CDR3 protein: CASSIRGPSYEQYF
CDR3 DNA: TGTGCCAGTAGTATTAGGGGCCCGTCCTACGAGCAGTACTTC

clone size: many
V gene: TRBV7-9
J gene: TRBJ2-3
D gene: TRBD2
CDR3 length: 14
CDR3 protein: CASSLERGRETQYF
CDR3 DNA: TGTGCCAGCAGCTTAGAACGCGGGCGGGAGACGCAGTATTTT

clone size: NA
V gene: TRBV7-7
J gene: TRBJ2-3
D gene: NA
CDR3 length: 14
CDR3 protein: CASSLQGQADTQYF
CDR3 DNA: TGTGCCAGCAGCTTACAGGGGCAAGCAGATACGCAGTATTTT

clone size: many
V gene: TRBV29-1
J gene: TRBJ2-3
D gene: NA
CDR3 length: 12
CDR3 protein: CSVEAGPDTQYF
CDR3 DNA: TGCAGCGTTGAAGCGGGGCCAGATACGCAGTATTTT

clone size: many
V gene: TRBV7-2
J gene: TRBJ2-5
D gene: NA
CDR3 length: 14
CDR3 protein: CASSLVRGRETQYF
CDR3 DNA: TGTGCCAGCAGCTTAGTTCGGGGGCGGGAGACCCAGTACTTC

clone size: many
V gene: TRBV29-1
J gene: TRBJ2-1
D gene: NA
CDR3 length: 14
CDR3 protein: CSVEPLEHRNEQFF
CDR3 DNA: TGCAGCGTTGAACCCCTTGAGCATCGGAATGAGCAGTTCTTC

clone size: many
V gene: TRBV9
J gene: TRBJ1-3
D gene: NA
CDR3 length: 16
CDR3 protein: CASSVGAGRSGNTIYF
CDR3 DNA: TGTGCCAGCAGCGTAGGGGCAGGGCGCTCTGGAAACACCATATATTTT

clone size: many
V gene: TRBV20-1
J gene: TRBJ1-4
D gene: TRBD1
CDR3 length: 13
CDR3 protein: CSAKTGGEEKLFF
CDR3 DNA: TGCAGTGCTAAGACAGGGGGCGAGGAAAAACTGTTTTTT

clone size: many
V gene: TRBV24-1
J gene: TRBJ2-1
D gene: NA
CDR3 length: 14
CDR3 protein: CATSDFGFYNEQFF
CDR3 DNA: TGTGCCACCAGTGATTTCGGTTTCTACAATGAGCAGTTCTTC

clone size: many
V gene: TRBV2
J gene: TRBJ2-1
D gene: TRBD2
CDR3 length: 14
CDR3 protein: CASSRLAGANEQFF
CDR3 DNA: TGTGCCAGCAGTCGACTAGCGGGAGCCAATGAGCAGTTCTTC

clone size: NA
V gene: TRBV12-5
J gene: TRBJ2-5
D gene: NA
CDR3 length: 12
CDR3 protein: CASEKGQETQYF
CDR3 DNA: TGTGCTAGTGAGAAGGGACAAGAGACCCAGTACTTC

clone size: many
V gene: TRBV5-1
J gene: TRBJ2-1
D gene: NA
CDR3 length: 13
CDR3 protein: CASRAGRYNEQFF
CDR3 DNA: TGCGCCAGCAGGGCGGGACGGTACAATGAGCAGTTCTTC

clone size: many
V gene: TRBV7-9
J gene: TRBJ2-2
D gene: NA
CDR3 length: 15
CDR3 protein: CASSLARAGLRELFF
CDR3 DNA: TGTGCCAGCAGCTTAGCCAGAGCCGGCCTCCGGGAGCTGTTTTTT

clone size: many
V gene: TRBV7-2
J gene: TRBJ2-2
D gene: NA
CDR3 length: 17
CDR3 protein: CASSVDLARANTGELFF
CDR3 DNA: TGTGCCAGCAGCGTCGACCTGGCAAGGGCAAACACCGGGGAGCTGTTTTTT

clone size: few
V gene: TRBV28
J gene: TRBJ2-3
D gene: TRBD1
CDR3 length: 15
CDR3 protein: CASSWDRRSTDTQYF
CDR3 DNA: TGTGCCAGCAGTTGGGACAGGCGATCCACAGATACGCAGTATTTT

clone size: many
V gene: TRBV20-1
J gene: TRBJ2-7
D gene: TRBD1
CDR3 length: 14
CDR3 protein: CSARPRDRVKEQYF
CDR3 DNA: TGCAGTGCTAGACCCCGGGACAGGGTAAAAGAGCAGTACTTC

clone size: many
V gene: TRBV12-3/TRBV12-4
J gene: TRBJ2-7
D gene: TRBD1
CDR3 length: 14
CDR3 protein: CASSYGQGRYEQYF
CDR3 DNA: TGTGCCAGCAGTTACGGACAGGGGCGCTACGAGCAGTACTTC

clone size: many
V gene: TRBV28
J gene: TRBJ2-7
D gene: TRBD1
CDR3 length: 14
CDR3 protein: CASSLGQGADEQYF
CDR3 DNA: TGTGCCAGCAGTTTGGGACAGGGGGCGGATGAGCAGTACTTC

clone size: many
V gene: TRBV5-4
J gene: TRBJ2-2
D gene: TRBD2
CDR3 length: 13
CDR3 protein: CASSLAGPGELFF
CDR3 DNA: TGCGCCAGCTCGCTAGCGGGGCCCGGGGAGCTGTTTTTT

clone size: few
V gene: TRBV12-3/TRBV12-4
J gene: TRBJ2-2
D gene: NA
CDR3 length: 13
CDR3 protein: CASTRQSTGEPFF
CDR3 DNA: TGTGCCAGCACTCGACAGTCCACCGGGGAGCCGTTTTTT

clone size: many
V gene: TRBV24-1
J gene: TRBJ1-5
D gene: NA
CDR3 length: 11
CDR3 protein: CATGPLGPQHF
CDR3 DNA: TGTGCCACCGGGCCCCTCGGGCCCCAGCATTTT

clone size: few
V gene: TRBV29-1
J gene: TRBJ2-7
D gene: NA
CDR3 length: 13
CDR3 protein: CSVVKGPRYEQYF
CDR3 DNA: TGCAGCGTTGTCAAGGGGCCTAGATACGAGCAGTACTTC

clone size: many
V gene: TRBV11-2
J gene: TRBJ2-7
D gene: NA
CDR3 length: 11
CDR3 protein: CASSLLYEQYF
CDR3 DNA: TGTGCCAGCAGCTTACTCTACGAGCAGTACTTC

clone size: many
V gene: TRBV6-6
J gene: TRBJ2-3
D gene: NA
CDR3 length: 14
CDR3 protein: CASSYSIFTDTQYF
CDR3 DNA: TGTGCCAGCAGTTACTCGATTTTTACGGATACGCAGTATTTT

clone size: many
V gene: TRBV24-1
J gene: TRBJ2-1
D gene: TRBD1
CDR3 length: 15
CDR3 protein: CATSGPPAPRDSQFF
CDR3 DNA: TGTGCCACCAGTGGCCCCCCCGCCCCCCGGGACAGCCAGTTCTTC